These T cell receptor beta chains were read from a single sample in a study of cytomegalovirus exposure and HLA in healthy donors. Only in-frame clones appear in the TCRdb table, and some are missing; sequencing was by immunoSEQ multiplex PCR. The sample contains about 140,000 clones, about 80% of which appear only once. The source material was PBMCs. These receptors all stem from a female donor in good health and CMV-seronegative. Each CDR3 is given with its conserved first and last residue. Each record gives: CDR3 protein, V gene, J gene.

cdr3_aa: CSIIAGGAYEQYF
v_call: TRBV29-1
j_call: TRBJ2-7

cdr3_aa: CASSLSGGRSTDTQYF
v_call: TRBV7-9
j_call: TRBJ2-3

cdr3_aa: CASSVAGGHSPLHF
v_call: TRBV9
j_call: TRBJ1-6

cdr3_aa: CASSPMWAAGETQYF
v_call: TRBV6-5
j_call: TRBJ2-5

cdr3_aa: CASSIAGGGQETQYF
v_call: TRBV19
j_call: TRBJ2-5

cdr3_aa: CASSLFREGFYGYTF
v_call: TRBV5-6
j_call: TRBJ1-2

cdr3_aa: CAIAGQGTDTQYF
v_call: TRBV10-3
j_call: TRBJ2-3

cdr3_aa: CSVAGGEYATNEKLFF
v_call: TRBV29-1
j_call: TRBJ1-4

cdr3_aa: CASSSSGVSGANVLTF
v_call: TRBV19
j_call: TRBJ2-6

cdr3_aa: CASSETGSDEAFF
v_call: TRBV10-2
j_call: TRBJ1-1

cdr3_aa: CAWSETGRPEAFF
v_call: TRBV30
j_call: TRBJ1-1

cdr3_aa: CAAKGGNQPQHF
v_call: TRBV6-1
j_call: TRBJ1-5

cdr3_aa: CASSDEGVGEAFF
v_call: TRBV25-1
j_call: TRBJ1-1

cdr3_aa: CASSLNRGDEQFF
v_call: TRBV7-2
j_call: TRBJ2-1

cdr3_aa: CASSLHGGDYGYTF
v_call: TRBV4-3
j_call: TRBJ1-2

cdr3_aa: CASSRLAGPYNEQFF
v_call: TRBV5-1
j_call: TRBJ2-1

cdr3_aa: CASSLTGYGYTF
v_call: TRBV7-2
j_call: TRBJ1-2

cdr3_aa: CASSGTGNNEQFF
v_call: TRBV10-1
j_call: TRBJ2-1

cdr3_aa: CASSLDIESGYTF
v_call: TRBV7-9
j_call: TRBJ1-2

cdr3_aa: CASSLRAGVSNEQFF
v_call: TRBV5-1
j_call: TRBJ2-1

cdr3_aa: CASSSEHWRVAHYGYTF
v_call: TRBV11-2
j_call: TRBJ1-2

cdr3_aa: CASRATGVNEQFF
v_call: TRBV19
j_call: TRBJ2-1

cdr3_aa: CASSGGTGEGTEAFF
v_call: TRBV2
j_call: TRBJ1-1

cdr3_aa: CASSQEPGSSGNTIYF
v_call: TRBV4-2
j_call: TRBJ1-3

cdr3_aa: CASSFRAGGTEAFF
v_call: TRBV7-2
j_call: TRBJ1-1

cdr3_aa: CASSALGGLSYEQYF
v_call: TRBV28
j_call: TRBJ2-7

cdr3_aa: CASSIEGYSNQPQHF
v_call: TRBV19
j_call: TRBJ1-5

cdr3_aa: CSVARTSGQETQYF
v_call: TRBV29-1
j_call: TRBJ2-5

cdr3_aa: CSVEGGLGTHYNEQFF
v_call: TRBV29-1
j_call: TRBJ2-1

cdr3_aa: CASAPPIQGPSSYNEQFF
v_call: TRBV12-5
j_call: TRBJ2-1

cdr3_aa: CASSQDGDTEAFF
v_call: TRBV4-2
j_call: TRBJ1-1

cdr3_aa: CASSITGLYGYTF
v_call: TRBV5-1
j_call: TRBJ1-2